This T cell receptor (beta chain) was retrieved from a study of cytomegalovirus exposure and HLA in healthy donors. Of note for this clone: Its specificity is unknown.

13 Jbeta primers and 60 Vbeta primers were used for the PCR. The data were produced by immunoSEQ multiplex PCR, yet TCRdb's version contains in-frame clones alone and is incomplete. The sample carries around 150,000 clones, approximately 80% recorded once. Study-level points and caveats: Roughly even sequencing depth across donors was the assumption behind the presence/absence analyses. Analysis performed later found more than 15,000 TCR beta sequences associated with HLA alleles at 0.05 false discovery rate. Later on, an analysis showed TCR association rates differing by HLA locus, with DRB1 the most and HLA-C the fewest. An Asian-associated ancestry cluster reportedly showed fewer N-insertions than the approximately 700-donor mean in a later analysis.

Per germline, CDR1 SGHNT and CDR2 YYREEE (reference sequence). V gave up 9 bases and J gave up 8 bases, with 15 bases separating them. This CDR3 spans 12 amino acids. The TCR sequence derives from a male donor in good health and CMV-seropositive. The gene calls are TRBV5-4 and TRBJ1-5, with a possible D match to TRBD1 (5 bases). Sequencing input: PBMCs. This chain's CDR3 is CATRRGSKPQHF. The DNA of the CDR3 is TGTGCCACCAGAAGGGGTTCCAAGCCCCAGCATTTT.